This T cell receptor beta chain is from a study of shared clonotypes between healthy human individuals. Whole-study context: Researchers assigned three CD4 naive, three CD4 memory, two CD8 naive and one CD8 memory plate to each donor. General study results and limits: Read depth was anticipated to influence clonotype sharing among donors. Rarefaction showed that sequencing of sorted subsets was incomplete (despite large depth).

The assay was immunoSEQ multiplex PCR, and TCRdb's table has in-frame clones only and misses some. The sample has more than 550,000 clones, roughly 87% seen once. To note about this clone: Its antigen remains unidentified.

V was trimmed by 1 base and J by 8 bases, leaving 15 bases between them. CDR1 is LNHNV and CDR2 is YYDKDF in the germline V gene (reference sequence). The CDR3 runs 15 residues. The authors combined CD45RO+ cells with CCR7-negative CD45RA+ TemRA cells as CD8 memory. The chain links TRBV15 to TRBJ2-1, with a tentative D call TRBD1 (6 bases). This TCR derives from a man aged 18 to 30 in good health. Some clones in this sample may be carry-over from other donors' samples. Sequences were obtained from memory CD8+ T cells from PBMCs. Subset described: CD45RO+ cells pooled with CCR7-negative TemRA cells. CDR3 in DNA: TGTGCCACCAGCAGAGCAGGGGATGGCTCTGATGAGCAGTTCTTC. Amino acid sequence: CATSRAGDGSDEQFF.